The next 21 T cell receptor beta chains were all read from a single sample in a study of human T cells and chemical hapten exposure. Sample time point: patch test 3, about 24 weeks after DPC sensitization. Treatment given: therapeutic diphenylcyclopropenone sensitization with weekly scalp DPC. MiXCR was run by TCRdb on the RACE reads, yielding one entry per CDR3 protein. The sample includes 30,000 or so distinct CDR3 sequences, 5% to 6.5% seen only once; the top ten take 5% to 7%. This specimen was whole blood, taken in connection with sensitization to the hapten diphenylcyclopropenone (DPC). The origin of the receptors is a man aged 30 to 45 with alopecia areata. Some clones in this sample may be carry-over from other donors' samples.

In its sample, this clonotype was seen many times. This chain connects TRBV12-3 or TRBV12-4 to TRBJ1-1; no definite D call. V dropped 6 bases and J dropped 7 bases, with 12 bases sitting between them. There are 12 residues in the CDR3. The CDR3 protein is CASSLVGYEAFF. As DNA, the CDR3 is TGTGCCAGCAGCCTGGTGGGGTATGAAGCTTTCTTT.

In its sample, this clonotype was seen a few times. The chain links TRBV7-6 to TRBJ1-4; D is perhaps TRBD1 (6 bases). CDR3 length equals 16 residues. Germline CDR1 reads SGHVS; CDR2 reads FNYEAQ. Trimming removed 1 base at V and 4 bases at J, with 13 bases between. The CDR3 DNA is TGTGCCAGCAGCTTAGAAGGGGGTCACCTTAATGAAAAACTGTTTTTT. It translates to CASSLEGGHLNEKLFF.

This clonotype is classed as medium-sized. This chain joins TRBV19 and TRBJ1-5; 12 nucleotides match TRBD1. V lost 3 bases to trimming and J lost 5 bases; unmatched junction nucleotides: 2. The germline V gene has CDR1 LNHDA and CDR2 SQIVND (reference sequence). The length of the CDR3 is 15 residues. The CDR3 bases are TGTGCCAGTAGTATCGGGACAGGGGGCTATCAGCCCCAGCATTTT. Residues: CASSIGTGGYQPQHF. The full variable domain, its missing parts supplied by reference TRBV19 and TRBJ1-5, is DGGITQSPKYLFRKEGQNVTLSCEQNLNHDAMYWYRQDPGQGLRLIYYSQIVNDFQKGDIAEGYSVSREKKESFPLTVTSAQKNPTAFYLCASSIGTGGYQPQHFGDGTRLSIL.

This clonotype was counted ten times or more. The genes are TRBV5-5 and TRBJ2-3; 7 bases match TRBD2. Germline CDR1 and CDR2: SGHKS and YYEKEE (reference sequence). The length of the CDR3 is 17 residues. With 4 bases clipped from V and 1 base from J, the junction kept 12 bases outside the gene matches. The CDR3 here is CASSITLAELGTDTQYF. The CDR3 nucleotides read TGTGCCAGCAGCATAACCCTAGCGGAACTGGGCACAGATACGCAGTATTTT. Based on the CDR3 plus reference TRBV5-5 and TRBJ2-3, the full variable domain is DAGVTQSPTHLIKTRGQQVTLRCSPISGHKSVSWYQQVLGQGPQFIFQYYEKEERGRGNFPDRFSARQFPNYSSELNVNALLLGDSALYLCASSITLAELGTDTQYFGPGTRLTVL.

This clonotype showed up many times. This chain uses TRBV1 with TRBJ2-5; whether TRBD2, the table's D call, matches the DNA was not checked. TRBV1 is reported as a pseudogene. There are 17 residues in the CDR3. The CDR3 loop reads CTRSWTSGGRPQETQYF. The CDR3 DNA reads TGCACCAGGTCTTGGACTAGCGGGGGGCGGCCCCAAGAGACCCAGTACTTC.

This rearrangement joins TRBV7-2 to TRBJ2-1, with 7 positions matching TRBD2. V shed 5 bases and J 5 bases; nucleotides not matched to a gene: 6. Germline CDR1 reads SGHTA; CDR2 reads FQGNSA. The CDR3 totals 14 residues. CDR3 sequence reads: CASSPGGSNNEQFF. The CDR3 region has the DNA TGTGCCAGCAGCCCGGGGGGATCCAACAATGAGCAGTTCTTC.

This clonotype was observed at least ten times. The chain joins TRBV25-1 to TRBJ2-3, with D possibly TRBD2 on 6 matching bases. The germline V gene has CDR1 MGHDK and CDR2 SYGVNS. Trimming pared 3 bases from V and 5 bases from J, leaving 6 bases between. The CDR3 is made up of 12 amino acids. DNA of the CDR3: TGTGCCAGCAGTGAGCGGGAAGATACGCAGTATTTT. Translated: CASSEREDTQYF.

This clonotype was seen many times. The chain uses TRBV20-1 and TRBJ2-3; D is ambiguous. Germline CDR1 and CDR2: DFQATT and SNEGSKA (reference sequence). V dropped 6 bases and J dropped 0 bases, with 7 bases sitting between them. CDR3 length equals 12 residues. The CDR3: CSAPDSTDTQYF. The CDR3 nucleotides are TGCAGTGCACCAGACAGCACAGATACGCAGTATTTT.

This clonotype was seen many times. This sequence joins TRBV4-3 and TRBJ1-4; D gene unclear. Germline V gives CDR1 LGHNA, CDR2 YSLEER. V dropped 4 bases and J dropped 8 bases, with 14 bases sitting between them. The CDR3 totals 14 residues. The chain's CDR3 is CASSRLDAGEKLFF. The CDR3 DNA follows: TGCGCCAGCAGCCGCTTGGATGCGGGGGAAAAACTGTTTTTT.

Ten or more counts support this clonotype. The gene calls are TRBV2 and TRBJ2-7, with 9 bases matching TRBD2. The trim removed 0 bases at V and 1 base at J, leaving 7 bases unmatched. The CDR3 covers 17 residues. In germline, CDR1 is SNHLY, CDR2 FYNNEI. The DNA for the CDR3 is TGTGCCAGCAGTGAAGCGGGGTCTAGCGGGATTTCCTACGAGCAGTACTTC. Translation: CASSEAGSSGISYEQYF. Full variable domain (outside the CDR3, taken from reference TRBV2 and TRBJ2-7): EPEVTQTPSHQVTQMGQEVILRCVPISNHLYFYWYRQILGQKVEFLVSFYNNEISEKSEIFDDQFSVERPDGSNFTLKIRSTKLEDSAMYFCASSEAGSSGISYEQYFGPGTRLTVT.

This clonotype has ten or more counts. V and J are TRBV10-3 and TRBJ1-1; 10 nucleotides align to TRBD1. CDR3 size: 13 residues. With 6 bases clipped from V and 5 bases from J, the junction kept 3 bases outside the gene matches. CDR1 is ENHRY, CDR2 SYGVKD, per germline. For the CDR3, the DNA is TGTGCCATCAGCCGGGACAGGGGTACTGAAGCTTTCTTT. The encoded protein is CAISRDRGTEAFF.

Ten or more counts support this clonotype. The genes are TRBV7-2 and TRBJ2-7; 11 bases line up with TRBD2. Looked up from germline, CDR1 is SGHTA and CDR2 is FQGNSA. The CDR3 loop spans 15 amino acids. After removal of 3 bases from V and 1 base from J, the junction contained 2 bases not matched to a gene. CDR3 DNA sequence: TGTGCCAGCAGCTTTAGCGGGGGGGCTTCCTACGAGCAGTACTTC. This sequence encodes CASSFSGGASYEQYF.

In this sample, this clonotype turned up many times. The DNA is left out, because the CDR3 cannot be placed on it with certainty; the CDR3 is given as TCRdb lists it. The chain joins TRBV7-9 to TRBJ1-1. The CDR3 spans 18 residues, counting both ends. In germline, CDR1 is SEHNR, CDR2 FQNEAQ (reference sequence). CDR3 residues: CVYLCASTHPTRTTEAFF.

Many counts were recorded for this clonotype. This chain uses TRBV29-1 with TRBJ2-3, with 10 nucleotides matching TRBD2. Losses at the gene ends were 6 bases for V and 5 bases for J; bases not matched to a gene: 2. Per germline, CDR1 SQVTM and CDR2 ANQGSEA. The CDR3 consists of 12 residues. CDR3 DNA sequence: TGCAGCGTCTTAGCGGGGGGAGATACGCAGTATTTT. As protein: CSVLAGGDTQYF.

This clonotype has ten or more counts. The chain uses TRBV19 and TRBJ1-4, with 7 bases fitting TRBD1. Trimming took 7 bases from V and 5 from J; bases not matched to a gene: 31. Looked up from germline, CDR1 is LNHDA and CDR2 is SQIVND (reference sequence). The CDR3 consists of 22 residues. In DNA, the CDR3 is TGTGCCAGTAAGGGGACAGAAAATGAAAAACCCAGTAAGGGGACAGAAAATGAAAAACTGTTTTTT. Translating it yields CASKGTENEKPSKGTENEKLFF. Together with reference TRBV19 and TRBJ1-4, the CDR3 gives the full variable domain: DGGITQSPKYLFRKEGQNVTLSCEQNLNHDAMYWYRQDPGQGLRLIYYSQIVNDFQKGDIAEGYSVSREKKESFPLTVTSAQKNPTAFYLCASKGTENEKPSKGTENEKLFFGSGTQLSVL.

In its sample, this clonotype was seen many times. The chain employs TRBV7-3 and TRBJ2-1, with D possibly being TRBD1 (5 bases). In germline, CDR1 is SGHTA, CDR2 FQGTGA. This CDR3 comprises 14 residues. V was cut by 0 bases and J by 10 bases, with 13 bases left in between. The CDR3 reads CASSLTGPGLEQFF. CDR3 DNA: TGTGCCAGCAGCTTAACTGGTCCAGGGCTGGAGCAGTTCTTC.

At least ten counts were recorded for this clonotype. CDR3 coding DNA: TGTGCCACCAGTGCCCCGACAGGGGTCTACGAGCAGTACTTC. Its translation: CATSAPTGVYEQYF. This chain links TRBV24-1 with TRBJ2-7, with 8 bases that match TRBD1. The CDR3 consists of 14 residues. CDR1 is KGHDR and CDR2 is SFDVKD in the germline V gene. Unmatched junction bases numbered 5, after V lost 5 bases and J lost 3 bases.

This clonotype was seen ten or more times. The gene calls are TRBV6-5 and TRBJ2-7, with a tentative D call TRBD1 (7 bases). Trimming shortened V by 5 bases and J by 5 bases, and 10 bases separated the two germline ends. This CDR3 is 12 amino acids long. Germline loops: CDR1 MNHEY, CDR2 SVGAGI. The CDR3 region is CASSPGGNEQYF. The CDR3 DNA follows: TGTGCCAGCAGTCCAGGGGGGAACGAGCAGTACTTC.

This clonotype was counted at least ten times. J is TRBJ2-3 and V is TRBV2; weak D call: TRBD2 (5 bases). Looked up from germline, CDR1 is SNHLY and CDR2 is FYNNEI. This CDR3 has 14 residues. V shed 8 bases and J shed 2 bases, with 14 bases lying between them. CDR3 DNA: TGTGCCAGCGGAGACTATCCCGACACAGATACGCAGTATTTT. This translates into CASGDYPDTDTQYF.

This clonotype was detected many times. The chain couples TRBV29-1 to TRBJ1-2, with 7 bases aligning to TRBD1. This CDR3 is 16 amino acids long. Trimming cost V 8 bases and J 5 bases; bases outside gene matches: 20. Germline CDR1 SQVTM, CDR2 ANQGSEA. DNA for the CDR3: TGCAGCTACGGCCACTTCCATTCGACAGGGCGGTATGGCTACACCTTC. Translation: CSYGHFHSTGRYGYTF.

This clonotype was recorded at least ten times. This rearrangement joins TRBV5-1 to TRBJ1-1; a possible D gene is TRBD1 (5 bases). The CDR3 totals 11 residues. Trimming left V 7 bases short and J 5 bases short, with 9 bases between. The germline V gene encodes CDR1 SGHRS and CDR2 YFSETQ. CDR3 sequence reads: CASAGDTEAFF. In DNA form, the CDR3 reads TGCGCCAGCGCGGGGGATACTGAAGCTTTCTTT. The full variable domain, rest sourced from reference TRBV5-1 and TRBJ1-1, is KAGVTQTPRYLIKTRGQQVTLSCSPISGHRSVSWYQQTPGQGLQFLFEYFSETQRNKGNFPGRFSGRQFSNSRSEMNVSTLELGDSALYLCASAGDTEAFFGQGTRLTVV.